This TCR beta chain was sequenced in a study of blood T cell dynamics during melanoma immunotherapy. Findings and limits, study-wide: Unlike progressors, later disease-control patients had W3 repertoires gaining clonality or diversity.

About this clone: Its antigen remains unidentified.

A fixed DNA input of 300 to 350 ng was used per bulk PBMC sample. Measured with immunoSEQ multiplex PCR; TCRdb has only the in-frame clones, and not every one. The sample lists 16,000 or so clones; 90% to 95% were seen once. Time point noted: pre-treatment baseline. Samples come from before therapy and from week 3 after the first blockade cycle. Prior systemic cancer therapy, immunosuppressant use and other active malignancies excluded patients. CDR1 is ENHRY and CDR2 is SYGVKD in the germline V gene. The length of the CDR3 is 14 residues. V shed 0 bases and J shed 5 bases, with 5 bases lying between them.

This specimen consisted of blood, obtained from a patient treated with checkpoint blockade. This sequence joins TRBV10-3 and TRBJ1-6, with D possibly TRBD1 on 5 matching bases. The sequence derives from a human donor with melanoma. CDR3 nucleotide sequence: TGTGCCATCAGTGAGTCGGGGGATAATTCACCCCTCCACTTT. This sequence encodes CAISESGDNSPLHF.